What follows are 16 T cell receptor beta chains derived from one specimen sequenced in a study of blood T cell repertoires in COVID-19. Generated by immunoSEQ multiplex PCR, the TCRdb table keeps only in-frame clones and is missing some. The sample consists of 150,000 to 200,000 clones, around 82% of them appearing once. Sequenced: peripheral blood. The receptor set was obtained from an elderly woman with acute or convalescent COVID-19.

The CDR3 DNA follows: TGTGCCACTTCGACAGCGGGGTATGATGAGCAGTTCTTC. Its translation: CATSTAGYDEQFF. The chain employs TRBV10-3 and TRBJ2-1; the match to TRBD2 covers 7 bases. Germline values: CDR1 ENHRY, CDR2 SYGVKD. V gave up 10 bases and J gave up 8 bases; unmatched junction bases: 11. The CDR3 totals 13 residues.

The chain combines TRBV5-4 with TRBJ2-2; 9 bases align to TRBD1. CDR1 is SGHNT and CDR2 is YYREEE in the germline V gene (reference sequence). The ends lost 4 bases at V and 6 bases at J; junction bases unmatched: 10. The length of the CDR3 is 16 residues. CDR3 in amino acids: CASSPAGTGFAGELFF. The CDR3 nucleotides are TGTGCCAGCAGCCCAGCCGGGACAGGGTTTGCCGGGGAGCTGTTTTTT.

The gene calls are TRBV12-3 or TRBV12-4 and TRBJ1-5; tentative D call: TRBD1 (5 bases). V gave up 6 bases and J gave up 5 bases, with 11 bases separating them. The CDR3 length is 13 residues. In DNA form, the CDR3 reads TGTGCCAGCAGCTTTCGGGGGGATCAGCCCCAGCATTTT. It yields the protein CASSFRGDQPQHF.

V and J are TRBV5-1 and TRBJ1-4; 7 bases line up with TRBD1. The CDR3 sequence is 17 residues long. After removal of 2 bases from V and 8 bases from J, the junction contained 15 bases not matched to a gene. CDR1 is SGHRS and CDR2 is YFSETQ in the germline V gene. In DNA, the CDR3 is TGCGCCAGCAGCTTCGGCCGGGACAGAAGGGTACTGGAAAAACTGTTTTTT. It encodes CASSFGRDRRVLEKLFF.

The rearrangement uses TRBV2 and TRBJ2-5, with unresolved D. The CDR3 contains 13 residues. Trimming shortened V by 5 bases and J by 4 bases, and 11 bases separated the two germline ends. In germline, CDR1 is SNHLY, CDR2 FYNNEI. The CDR3 spells CASSNYGVETQYF. DNA of the CDR3: TGTGCCAGCAGTAATTACGGTGTAGAGACCCAGTACTTC.

This chain connects TRBV7-2 to TRBJ2-7; 12 bases are a match to TRBD2. The CDR3 has 17 residues. V lost 5 bases, J lost 3 bases, and 11 bases stayed unmatched. CDR1 and CDR2 from the germline V gene are SGHTA and FQGNSA. CDR3 coding DNA: TGTGCCAGCAGCCTGCAGTCTAGCGGGAGGGCCGACTACGAGCAGTACTTC. Its protein is CASSLQSSGRADYEQYF.

The V call is TRBV10-2, the J call TRBJ1-2; tentative D call: TRBD1 (5 bases). This CDR3 has 15 amino acids. The V gene's germline CDR1 is WSHSY and CDR2 SAAADI. The V end lost 6 bases, the J end lost 8 bases, and 22 bases lay between the germline ends. In DNA, the CDR3 is TGCGCCAGCAGGGGACTCCGGGACTCCTCGATCGGCTACACCTTC. Its translation is CASRGLRDSSIGYTF.

The chain has TRBV7-2 and TRBJ1-6, with 7 bases lining up with TRBD1. J lost 6 bases, V lost 5 bases, and 7 bases had no gene match. The CDR3 has 15 residues. Germline V gene lookup returns CDR1 SGHTA and CDR2 FQGNSA. CDR3 bases: TGTGCCAGCAGCACACACAGGGGAAGTAATTCACCCCTCCACTTT. Translating gives CASSTHRGSNSPLHF.

The chain couples TRBV5-1 to TRBJ2-1; TRBD2 matches at 9 bases. CDR3 length: 14 amino acids. Germline V CDR1 and CDR2: SGHRS, YFSETQ. V dropped 3 bases and J dropped 9; count of bases not matched to a gene: 7. CDR3 DNA: TGCGCCAGCAGCTGGGAGGCTAGCGGGGCTGAGCAGTTCTTC. The encoded protein is CASSWEASGAEQFF.

As to this clone: In the same sample, other DNA sequences code for this CDR3. The rearrangement joins TRBV18 to TRBJ1-1; D perhaps matches TRBD1 (5 bases). The V gene's germline CDR1 is KGHSH and CDR2 LQKENI. The length of the CDR3 is 13 residues. V was trimmed by 3 bases and J by 5 bases, leaving 10 bases between them. The CDR3 DNA is TGTGCCAGCTCACCGCAGGGTCGGACTGAAGCTTTCTTT. Protein sequence: CASSPQGRTEAFF.

V usage is TRBV3-1 (or the pseudogene TRBV3-2) and J usage is TRBJ1-5; no clear D gene. Trimming left V 4 bases short and J 5 bases short, with 12 bases between. The CDR3 extends over 14 amino acids. CDR1 is LGHDT and CDR2 is YNNKEL in the germline V gene (reference sequence). The CDR3 reads CASSLSTGHQPQHF. CDR3 bases: TGTGCCAGCAGCCTAAGTACTGGTCATCAGCCCCAGCATTTT.

The chain is built from TRBV24-1 and TRBJ2-6, with 10 bases matching TRBD1. Unmatched junction bases numbered 5, after V lost 4 bases and J lost 0 bases. There are 18 residues in the CDR3. Germline CDR1 is KGHDR and CDR2 is SFDVKD. The CDR3 coding sequence is TGTGCCACCAGTGACCCCGGACAGGGGGTCTCTGGGGCCAACGTCCTGACTTTC. This encodes CATSDPGQGVSGANVLTF.

This rearrangement joins TRBV5-4 to TRBJ1-2; D not certain. CDR1 is SGHNT and CDR2 is YYREEE in the germline V gene (reference sequence). Trimming left V 1 base short and J 4 bases short, with 8 bases between. The CDR3 has 13 amino acids. CDR3 coding DNA: TGTGCCAGCAGCTTGACAGACGTCTATGGCTACACCTTC. It specifies CASSLTDVYGYTF.

This clone was counted between two and nine times. CDR3 loop: CASSRTGGQETQYF. The DNA for the CDR3 is TGTGCCAGTAGTAGAACGGGAGGGCAAGAGACCCAGTACTTC. The chain couples TRBV19 to TRBJ2-5; 8 nucleotides agree with TRBD2. The CDR3 is made up of 14 amino acids. V was clipped by 4 bases and J by 2 bases; unmatched bases: 3. Germline CDR1 LNHDA, CDR2 SQIVND (reference sequence).

The V gene is TRBV29-1, the J gene TRBJ2-3, with TRBD2 as a possible D gene (6 bases). This CDR3 region has 15 residues. With 3 bases removed from V and 2 bases from J, the gap between germline ends came to 15 bases. CDR1 is SQVTM and CDR2 is ANQGSEA in the germline V gene. As DNA, the CDR3 is TGCAGCGTTGACGGGGGTTTCGGGAACACAGATACGCAGTATTTT. Protein sequence: CSVDGGFGNTDTQYF.

The chain is built from TRBV9 and TRBJ2-7, with D possibly TRBD1 on 5 matching bases. Germline assignment: CDR1 SGDLS and CDR2 YYNGEE. The CDR3 is 15 amino acids. The V and J ends lost 0 bases and 3 bases respectively, with 13 bases between them. As DNA, the CDR3 is TGTGCCAGCAGCGTAGCCGACAGTTCTTTCTACGAGCAGTACTTC. This encodes CASSVADSSFYEQYF.